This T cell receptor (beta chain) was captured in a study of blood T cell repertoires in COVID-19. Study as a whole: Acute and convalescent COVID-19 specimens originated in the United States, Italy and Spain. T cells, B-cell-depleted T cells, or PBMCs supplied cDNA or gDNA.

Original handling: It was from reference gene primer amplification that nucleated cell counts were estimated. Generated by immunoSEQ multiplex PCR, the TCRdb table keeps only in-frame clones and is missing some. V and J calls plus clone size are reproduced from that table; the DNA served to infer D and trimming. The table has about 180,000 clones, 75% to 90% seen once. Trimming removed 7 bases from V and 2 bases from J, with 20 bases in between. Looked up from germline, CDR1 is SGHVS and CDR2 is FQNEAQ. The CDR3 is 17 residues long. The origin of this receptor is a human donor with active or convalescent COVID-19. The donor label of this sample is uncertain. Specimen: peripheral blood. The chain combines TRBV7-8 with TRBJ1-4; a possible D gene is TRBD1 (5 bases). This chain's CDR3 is CASTQGLIGATNEKLFF. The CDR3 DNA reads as TGTGCCAGCACCCAAGGTCTTATAGGGGCGACTAATGAAAAACTGTTTTTT. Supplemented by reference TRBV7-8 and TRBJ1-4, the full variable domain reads GAGVSQSPRYKVAKRGQDVALRCDPISGHVSLFWYQQALGQGPEFLTYFQNEAQLDKSGLPSDRFFAERPEGSVSTLKIQRTQQEDSAVYLCASTQGLIGATNEKLFFGSGTQLSVL.